Presented here are 25 T cell receptor beta chains from one specimen sequenced in a study of T-cell memory formation after mild COVID-19. TCRdb reprocessed the 5' RACE reads via MiXCR and lists one record per CDR3 protein. The table includes tens of thousands of distinct CDR3 sequences, roughly 17% detected once. The specimen sequenced was PBMCs or a T cell subset sorted from them (not recorded which). All receptors come from an adult woman who had mild COVID-19 (a few samples of this study predate the infection). Cell type and time point are not known.

This chain uses TRBV24-1 with TRBJ1-1; TRBD1 matches at 10 bases. The CDR3 consists of 13 residues. Germline CDR1 reads KGHDR; CDR2 reads SFDVKD. Trimming cost V 3 bases and J 8 bases; bases outside gene matches: 2. CDR3 region: CATSDGTGVEAFF. In nucleotides, the CDR3 is TGTGCCACCAGTGATGGGACAGGGGTCGAAGCTTTCTTT.

Only a few counts were recorded for this clonotype. The V call is TRBV12-3 or TRBV12-4, the J call TRBJ2-2; tentative D call: TRBD2 (6 bases). The CDR3 loop spans 14 amino acids. Trimming stripped 7 bases from V and 3 bases from J, with 12 bases between. CDR3 coding DNA: TGTGCCAGCAAAGCTAGCGTGTACACCGGGGAGCTGTTTTTT. Protein sequence: CASKASVYTGELFF.

V is TRBV5-8 and J is TRBJ2-1; TRBD2 might be the D (7 bases). Germline V gene sequence: CDR1 SGHTS, CDR2 YDEGEE. The V end was cut by 1 base, the J end by 6 bases, with 14 bases between. The CDR3 length is 15 residues. CDR3 in DNA: TGTGCCAGCAGCTTGTTTGGGGGGGCAGTCAATGAGCAGTTCTTC. Its translation is CASSLFGGAVNEQFF. Full variable domain (remainder filled in from reference TRBV5-8 and TRBJ2-1): EAGVTQSPTHLIKTRGQQATLRCSPISGHTSVYWYQQALGLGLQFLLWYDEGEERNRGNFPPRFSGRQFPNYSSELNVNALELEDSALYLCASSLFGGAVNEQFFGPGTRLTVL.

The chain joins TRBV7-2 to TRBJ2-5, with 7 bases aligning to TRBD2. The length of the CDR3 is 13 residues. Unmatched junction bases numbered 3, after V lost 8 bases and J lost 0 bases. Germline loops: CDR1 SGHTA, CDR2 FQGNSA. Here the CDR3 reads CASLAANQETQYF. The DNA for the CDR3 is TGTGCCAGCCTAGCGGCTAACCAAGAGACCCAGTACTTC.

The V gene is TRBV11-2, the J gene TRBJ2-3; 9 positions match TRBD2. This CDR3 region has 16 residues. The V and J ends lost 4 bases and 1 base, in that order; junction bases with no gene match: 6. Germline CDR1 and CDR2: SGHAT and FQNNGV. As DNA, the CDR3 is TGTGCCAGCAGCTCCGGGACTAGCTTACGCACAGATACGCAGTATTTT. This encodes CASSSGTSLRTDTQYF.

The chain recombines TRBV19 with TRBJ2-3, with 14 bases aligning to TRBD2. CDR1 is LNHDA and CDR2 is SQIVND in the germline V gene (reference sequence). Trimming at V came to 4 bases and at J to 6 bases, leaving 6 bases not matched to a gene. The CDR3 has 16 residues. The CDR3 DNA is TGTGCCAGTAGTACCGGACTAGCGGGAGGAGCTGATACGCAGTATTTT. This encodes CASSTGLAGGADTQYF.

This clonotype was counted only a few times. This chain connects TRBV12-3 or TRBV12-4 to TRBJ2-7; D uncertain. The V end lost 2 bases, the J end lost 1 base, and 9 bases lay between the germline ends. The CDR3 covers 14 residues. CDR3 coding DNA: TGTGCCAGCAGTTTAACAGAGACTTCCTACGAGCAGTACTTC. As protein: CASSLTETSYEQYF.

This clonotype was seen a few times. The chain recombines TRBV5-1 with TRBJ2-1; 11 bases match TRBD2. The CDR3 sequence is 15 residues long. Germline CDR1 reads SGHRS; CDR2 reads YFSETQ. V lost 4 bases, J lost 5 bases, and 5 bases stayed unmatched. In nucleotides, the CDR3 is TGCGCCAGCAGCGGTAGCGGGGGGGCAAACAATGAGCAGTTCTTC. This encodes CASSGSGGANNEQFF.

As concerns this clonotype: The junction departs from the called germline gene at one end, perhaps through a read error. The V and J genes are TRBV6-6 and TRBJ1-1; D gene ambiguous. Germline-derived CDR1 and CDR2 are MNHNY and SVGAGI (reference sequence). CDR3 size: 15 residues. Here the CDR3 reads CASSYTDNLNTEAFF. DNA for the CDR3: TGTGCCAGCAGTTACACGGATAACTTGAACACTGAGGCTTTCTTT.

The genes are TRBV20-1 and TRBJ2-3; 8 bases are shared with TRBD1. J gave up 4 bases and V 3 bases, and 24 bases lay outside the gene matches. The CDR3 spans 20 residues. The germline V gene has CDR1 DFQATT and CDR2 SNEGSKA (reference sequence). DNA of the CDR3: TGCAGTGCTAGGGACCAGAAGGACAGGGCGGTTTTTGGTGGGTCAGATACGCAGTATTTT. Translating it yields CSARDQKDRAVFGGSDTQYF.

This clonotype appeared a few times. V gene TRBV7-8 combines with J gene TRBJ2-1; 10 bases agree with TRBD2. This CDR3 is built from 15 residues. The V gene's germline CDR1 is SGHVS and CDR2 FQNEAQ. Trimming removed 5 bases from V and 4 bases from J; junction bases left unmatched: 5. CDR3 residues: CASSVLAGHYNEQFF. The CDR3 nucleotides are TGTGCCAGCAGCGTACTAGCGGGACATTACAATGAGCAGTTCTTC.

In its sample, this clonotype was seen a few times. The chain joins TRBV5-1 to TRBJ2-2; no clear D. Trimming shortened V by 0 bases and J by 8 bases, and 5 bases separated the two germline ends. In germline, CDR1 is SGHRS, CDR2 YFSETQ. This CDR3 has 12 amino acids. DNA of the CDR3: TGCGCCAGCAGCTTGGCACGGGGGGAGCTGTTTTTT. Translated: CASSLARGELFF.

The chain has TRBV5-6 and TRBJ2-2, with TRBD1 matching over 10 bases. Per germline, CDR1 SGHDT and CDR2 YYEEEE. CDR3 length: 18 amino acids. With 4 bases clipped from V and 3 bases from J, the junction kept 12 bases outside the gene matches. In nucleotides, the CDR3 is TGTGCCAGCAGCCAAACCGTGGGACAGGGGCCCTACACCGGGGAGCTGTTTTTT. Its translation: CASSQTVGQGPYTGELFF.

This clonotype has more than one count but fewer than ten. V usage is TRBV4-2 and J usage is TRBJ2-3; tentatively, D is TRBD2 (5 bases). Germline-derived CDR1 and CDR2 are LGHNA and YNFKEQ. V lost 1 base and J 0 bases, leaving 11 bases between the germline ends. The CDR3 runs to 16 residues. CDR3 coding DNA: TGTGCCAGCAGCCAAGGGCGGACTCATAGCACAGATACGCAGTATTTT. Residues: CASSQGRTHSTDTQYF.

This clonotype was counted at least ten times. The chain couples TRBV12-3 or TRBV12-4 to TRBJ2-1; 10 bases are shared with TRBD1. This CDR3 has 15 residues. V shed 4 bases, J shed 6 bases, and the junction held 6 bases outside the gene matches. CDR3 sequence reads: CASSSGTGVINEQFF. CDR3 bases: TGTGCCAGCAGTTCCGGGACAGGGGTTATCAATGAGCAGTTCTTC.

V and J are TRBV12-3 or TRBV12-4 and TRBJ2-1; 10 bases are shared with TRBD2. This CDR3 comprises 15 residues. Trimming at V came to 6 bases and at J to 5 bases, leaving 7 bases not matched to a gene. CDR3 DNA sequence: TGTGCCAGCAGCCTACTAGCGGGGTGGCACAATGAGCAGTTCTTC. Its protein is CASSLLAGWHNEQFF.

This clonotype came up a few times. The CDR3 here is CASRLAGGPYNEQFF. CDR3 nucleotide sequence: TGTGCCAGCAGGCTAGCGGGGGGGCCCTACAATGAGCAGTTCTTC. V and J are TRBV2 and TRBJ2-1; 12 bases line up with TRBD2. The CDR3 sequence is 15 residues long. CDR1 and CDR2 (germline): SNHLY, FYNNEI. V dropped 6 bases and J dropped 2; count of bases not matched to a gene: 2.

The V gene is TRBV2, the J gene TRBJ2-2, with D maybe TRBD2 (5 bases). This CDR3 contains 12 residues. V dropped 8 bases and J dropped 4 bases, with 8 bases sitting between them. Per the germline V gene, CDR1 is SNHLY and CDR2 is FYNNEI. The CDR3 spells CASLEGTGELFF. For the CDR3, the DNA is TGTGCCAGCCTAGAGGGCACCGGGGAGCTGTTTTTT.

The chain links TRBV7-8 to TRBJ2-7, with a weak D call TRBD2 (6 bases). In germline, CDR1 is SGHVS, CDR2 FQNEAQ. This CDR3 contains 12 residues. The V end lost 3 bases, the J end lost 6 bases, and 9 bases lay between the germline ends. CDR3 region: CASSFAGGEQYF. CDR3 nucleotides: TGTGCCAGCAGCTTTGCCGGGGGCGAGCAGTACTTC.

The rearrangement joins TRBV6-6 to TRBJ2-7, with a weak D call TRBD2 (5 bases). The V and J ends lost 0 bases and 0 bases respectively, with 12 bases between them. From germline, CDR1 is MNHNY and CDR2 SVGAGI (reference sequence). The CDR3 sequence is 16 residues long. Written as DNA, the CDR3 is TGTGCCAGCAGTTACTCGGACTCCCCGAGCTCCTACGAGCAGTACTTC. It specifies CASSYSDSPSSYEQYF.

This chain joins TRBV29-1 and TRBJ2-1; D gene unclear. The CDR3 loop spans 13 amino acids. The germline V and J ends were trimmed by 5 bases and 1 base, with 9 bases remaining between them. Per the germline V gene, CDR1 is SQVTM and CDR2 is ANQGSEA. CDR3 residues: CSVMTGSYNEQFF. The CDR3, as DNA: TGCAGCGTTATGACTGGTTCCTACAATGAGCAGTTCTTC.

This clonotype has only a few counts. J is TRBJ2-1 and V is TRBV19, with D possibly being TRBD2 (6 bases). Germline V gene data show CDR1 as LNHDA and CDR2 as SQIVND (reference sequence). The CDR3 runs 13 residues. The ends were cut back, 5 bases at V and 14 bases at J, with 19 bases in the middle. The CDR3 DNA follows: TGTGCCAGTAGTTCTCGGGACTTTATTGGGGAGTTCTTC. Translation gives CASSSRDFIGEFF.

This clonotype appeared a few times. CDR3: CASSQDRGGPYEQYF. The CDR3 nucleotides read TGCGCCAGCAGCCAAGATAGGGGAGGGCCCTACGAGCAGTACTTC. This rearrangement joins TRBV4-3 to TRBJ2-7; 7 bases match TRBD2. Unmatched junction bases numbered 4, after V lost 0 bases and J lost 2 bases. The germline gives CDR1 LGHNA, CDR2 YSLEER. The length of the CDR3 is 15 residues.

This clonotype was counted a few times. The chain carries TRBV12-3 or TRBV12-4 and TRBJ1-2; 9 bases are a match to TRBD1. This CDR3 has 14 amino acids. J gave up 6 bases and V 7 bases, and 9 bases lay outside the gene matches. The CDR3 DNA reads TGTGCCAGCACCCGGACAGGGGAGTTGGATGGCTACACCTTC. Protein sequence: CASTRTGELDGYTF.

This clonotype was recorded a few times. V and J are TRBV12-3 or TRBV12-4 and TRBJ1-2, with TRBD1 identical over 7 bases. V was pared by 3 bases and J by 5 bases, with 3 bases of the junction left unmatched. The CDR3 is 13 residues long. CDR3 DNA sequence: TGTGCCAGCAGTTTTGGGACAGCGTATGGCTACACCTTC. Its protein is CASSFGTAYGYTF.